This T cell receptor beta chain was sequenced for a study of shared clonotypes between healthy human individuals (dated by TCRdb to 2018 to 2020). At the level of the whole study: The cohort included a few men and two women between 18 and 49 years of age. Each donor's leukapheresis produced roughly between roughly 0.94 and 9.5 billion PBMCs. For each donor, CD4 naive and CD4 memory were each run on three plates, CD8 naive on two plates, and CD8 memory on one plate. Blood TCR repertoires of roughly five healthy adults were deeply sequenced to estimate repertoire size and the extent of clonotype sharing between individuals. To increase sequencing depth and limit assay-specific biases, TCR repertoire library preparation and sequencing were carried out by different laboratories using diverse techniques. Paper-wide results and their limitations: The small number of donors limited the genetic and exposure-history diversity represented. Clonotypes shared by all four sorted-subset donors showed higher generation probabilities than non-shared clonotypes. Rarefaction of sorted-subset datasets indicated incomplete sequencing despite the large sequencing depth. Pairwise subsampling indicated that sequencing depth was expected to affect the degree of clonotype sharing among donors. Sampling was limited to blood, and TCR repertoires in tissue likely differ from TCR repertoires in blood. Naive subsets generally had larger estimated clonotype richness than memory subsets did. Across a few donors, approximately 5% of naive CD4, 3% to 4% of naive CD8, 2.3% of memory CD4, and about 0.4% of memory CD8 clonotypes were shared.

The germline V gene provides CDR1 SGHAT and CDR2 FQNNGV. The CDR3 starts with the cysteine, ends with the phenylalanine, and has 13 residues. The read is trimmed to its CDR3 DNA, 39 bases read in frame from base 1. Clipping removes 3 bases from V and 7 bases from J, with 5 as the unmatched junction base count. Comments on this clone: The antigen it binds to is not known. Qualities for individual bases were not recorded, and no much larger clone is one base off.

Using the deep immunoSEQ assay, TCR CDR3 regions were amplified from genomic DNA by multiplex PCR. Genomic DNA extracted from each cell subset was distributed evenly over all wells of several immunoSEQ 96-well plates, and each plate served as one replicate. For sorted subsets, roughly 0.2 ug genomic DNA, equal to tens of thousands of T cell genomes, was loaded into each replicate PCR. Purified libraries were quantified with a Qubit 3.0 fluorometer, sized on a Bioanalyzer 2100, and re-quantified with the KAPA Library Quantification kit. Each immunoSEQ 96-well plate was sequenced on its own single-read 150-cycle Illumina NextSeq 550 flow cell. The authors processed their data as follows. Because the immunoSEQ output held only junctional sequences and lacked quality scores, the filtering could not match the filtering applied to full-length reads. To assign V/J genes and CDR3, sequences were annotated against IMGT germline references using PyIR, a Python wrapper for IgBLAST v1.9. Any read was removed if the V/J assignment was weak (E-value above 1e-6), the CDR3 was missing, or the read contained stop codons, out-of-frame junctions, or ambiguous translated residues. A V3J clonotype was defined by an identical inferred V gene, J gene, and CDR3 amino acid sequence. Percentage overlap between repertoires was computed as shared unique clonotypes divided by the size of the smaller repertoire. Repertoire richness was assessed with RTK rarefaction, the Chao1 estimator, and Recon v2.1 estimates of unobserved clonotypes. OLGA was used to compute generation probabilities for all TCRbeta clonotypes that the gDNA method yielded from a few donors. TCRdb retrieved this table from immuneACCESS and kept in-frame rearrangements only. Not all clones are present; in checked studies, unresolved V genes account for under half, and no reason is known for the remainder. Clone size and V and J calls were adopted from that table, with D and trimming inferred from the DNA. In all, the sample holds some 2,000,000 clones, and about 95% of those were seen once. Together, the top ten hold 0.9% to 1.3% of the sample.

CD8 naive samples consisted of CD45RO-negative cells that were positively selected for CCR7, yielding a CD45RA+CCR7+ population without TemRA cells. The donors were healthy, HIV-negative adults who had no recently reported acute infections or vaccinations. All donors were Caucasian adults living in Nashville, Tennessee, USA. After blood collection by leukapheresis, PBMCs were isolated using Ficoll-Histopaque density gradient centrifugation and then cryopreserved in the vapor phase of liquid nitrogen. Analytical flow cytometry was used to check the purity and quantity of every magnetically sorted T cell population. Genomic DNA was isolated from each sorted fraction and quantified by UV absorbance on a Nanodrop 2000c.

The receptor was derived from a man younger than 35 in good health. The material sequenced was naive CD8+ T cells sorted from blood. The cell subset or site tag for this specimen amounts to: CD45RA+CCR7+. Recombination joined TRBV11-2 with TRBJ2-7; TRBD1 agrees with 8 junctional bases. The CDR3 loop reads CASSLDRDREQYF. The nucleotide sequence reads TGTGCCAGCAGCTTGGACAGGGACCGAGAGCAGTACTTC.